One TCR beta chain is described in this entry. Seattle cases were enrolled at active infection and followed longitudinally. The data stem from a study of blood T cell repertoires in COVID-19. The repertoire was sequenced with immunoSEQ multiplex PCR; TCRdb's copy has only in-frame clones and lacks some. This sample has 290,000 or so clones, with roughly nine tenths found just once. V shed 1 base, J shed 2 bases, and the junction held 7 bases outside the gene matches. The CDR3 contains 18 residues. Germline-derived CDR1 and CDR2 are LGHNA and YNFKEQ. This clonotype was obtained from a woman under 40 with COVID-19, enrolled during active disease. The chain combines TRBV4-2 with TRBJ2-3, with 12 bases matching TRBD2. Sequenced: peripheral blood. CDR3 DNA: TGTGCCAGCAGCCAAGCTGAACTAGCGGGAGGTATCACAGATACGCAGTATTTT. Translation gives CASSQAELAGGITDTQYF.